One and the same sample provided the 15 T cell receptor beta chains below, sequenced in a study of T-cell reconstitution after alpha-beta-depleted transplantation in children. As it was prepared, the TCRbeta library received unique molecular identifiers. Each CDR3 protein is one row after TCRdb ran MiXCR on the PCR reads. Here the sample spans 700,000 to 950,000 distinct CDR3 sequences, 15% to 20% being singletons. Here the sequenced sample was PBMCs, mostly from graft donor cells, taken 360 days after TCRalphabeta/CD19-depleted stem cell transplant. These TCRs come from a male patient aged 10 to 17 who had a stem cell transplant for acute lymphoblastic leukemia, so the T cells may come from the graft donor.

V gene TRBV15 combines with J gene TRBJ2-1; D is ambiguous. Germline V gene sequence: CDR1 LNHNV, CDR2 YYDKDF (reference sequence). The CDR3 is 15 residues long. Trimming took off 0 bases at V and 5 bases at J, with 11 bases between the two ends. The CDR3 region has the DNA TGTGCCACCAGCAGAGATCTCGATGCAGACAATGAGCAGTTCTTC. Encoded protein: CATSRDLDADNEQFF.

The rearrangement joins TRBV29-1 to TRBJ2-7, with D perhaps matching TRBD2 (6 bases). Trimming took 3 bases from V and 0 from J, leaving 9 bases between them. This CDR3 region has 13 residues. Per the germline V gene, CDR1 is SQVTM and CDR2 is ANQGSEA. CDR3 sequence (DNA): TGCAGCGTTGATTGGGGGGTCTCCTACGAGCAGTACTTC. Translation: CSVDWGVSYEQYF.

This chain connects TRBV7-9 to TRBJ2-1, with TRBD2 matching 9 bases. The germline V gene encodes CDR1 SEHNR and CDR2 FQNEAQ (reference sequence). The CDR3 runs 13 residues. The V gene end was trimmed by 6 bases and the J gene end by 8 bases; junction bases not matched to a gene: 5. CDR3 sequence reads: CASRISGSHEQFF. The CDR3 DNA sequence: TGTGCCAGCAGGATTAGCGGGAGCCATGAGCAGTTCTTC.

CDR3 loop: CASSSGGIGYEQYF. The DNA for the CDR3 is TGTGCCAGCAGCTCTGGGGGGATAGGCTACGAGCAGTACTTC. The chain recombines TRBV7-6 with TRBJ2-7, with D perhaps matching TRBD2 (6 bases). Germline V gene sequence: CDR1 SGHVS, CDR2 FNYEAQ. V was trimmed by 4 bases and J by 3 bases, leaving 13 bases between them. CDR3 size: 14 residues.

This clonotype was recorded a few times. This chain joins TRBV5-1 and TRBJ2-1; D is unclear. The CDR3 is 14 amino acids. The V end was cut by 0 bases, the J end by 8 bases, with 12 bases between. The germline V gene encodes CDR1 SGHRS and CDR2 YFSETQ. The CDR3 is CASSLAAFVDEQFF. In DNA form, the CDR3 reads TGCGCCAGCAGCTTGGCGGCTTTCGTGGATGAGCAGTTCTTC.

The rearrangement uses TRBV7-8 and TRBJ2-1; 14 positions agree with TRBD2. V trimming: 6 bases; J trimming: 4 bases; junction bases outside the gene matches: 5. The germline V gene has CDR1 SGHVS and CDR2 FQNEAQ. There are 16 residues in the CDR3. The CDR3 sequence: CASSYRLAGGYNEQFF. In nucleotides, the CDR3 is TGTGCCAGCAGTTATCGACTAGCGGGAGGGTACAATGAGCAGTTCTTC.

The sample holds a few counts of this clonotype. V is TRBV5-6 and J is TRBJ2-1; weak D call: TRBD1 (6 bases). V was clipped by 4 bases and J by 5 bases, with 13 bases between them. Per the germline V gene, CDR1 is SGHDT and CDR2 is YYEEEE. The CDR3 totals 14 residues. CDR3 sequence (DNA): TGTGCCAGCAGCCGTGGACAGCCACACAATGAGCAGTTCTTC. Amino acid sequence: CASSRGQPHNEQFF.

The chain carries TRBV7-8 and TRBJ2-5; maybe TRBD2 (7 bases). The CDR3 runs to 14 residues. Looked up from germline, CDR1 is SGHVS and CDR2 is FQNEAQ. Between the trimmed V and J ends, which lost 6 bases and 4 bases, there was a span of 15 bases. Written as DNA, the CDR3 is TGTGCCAGCAGTCGGGGGGCAGGAATAGAGACCCAGTACTTC. Translated, it gives CASSRGAGIETQYF.

The chain has TRBV7-2 and TRBJ2-7, with a weak D call TRBD2 (6 bases). The CDR3 is 14 amino acids. Trimming pared 3 bases from V and 4 bases from J, leaving 13 bases between. Per the germline V gene, CDR1 is SGHTA and CDR2 is FQGNSA. As DNA, the CDR3 is TGTGCCAGCAGCTTGCAGACTAGGTTTTACGAGCAGTACTTC. Its translation is CASSLQTRFYEQYF.

Ten or more counts support this clonotype. This chain links TRBV7-9 with TRBJ2-2; no clear D. The CDR3 contains 14 residues. The germline V gene encodes CDR1 SEHNR and CDR2 FQNEAQ (reference sequence). V lost 2 bases and J 0 bases, leaving 4 bases between the germline ends. The CDR3 sequence is CASSLRPNTGELFF. The CDR3, as DNA: TGTGCCAGCAGCTTAAGACCGAACACCGGGGAGCTGTTTTTT.

This clonotype has ten or more counts. The chain recombines TRBV20-1 with TRBJ2-1; D may be TRBD1 (6 bases). V lost 0 bases, J lost 6 bases, and 12 bases lay in between. Germline assignment: CDR1 DFQATT and CDR2 SNEGSKA (reference sequence). CDR3 length equals 14 residues. This CDR3 reads CSAREGLGGNEQFF. The CDR3 DNA reads TGCAGTGCTAGAGAGGGCCTAGGGGGCAATGAGCAGTTCTTC.

J is TRBJ2-7 and V is TRBV9; D may be TRBD1 or TRBD2 (5 bases each). The CDR3 covers 14 residues. V was cut by 4 bases and J by 6 bases, with 17 bases left in between. The V gene's germline CDR1 is SGDLS and CDR2 YYNGEE. The CDR3 sequence is CASSPSGASVEQYF. CDR3 in DNA: TGTGCCAGCAGCCCCTCCGGGGCCTCCGTCGAGCAGTACTTC.

The gene calls are TRBV7-6 and TRBJ2-7; 8 bases line up with TRBD2. CDR3 length: 15 amino acids. The ends lost 10 bases at V and 4 bases at J; junction bases unmatched: 15. CDR1 and CDR2 from the germline V gene are SGHVS and FNYEAQ. The CDR3 coding sequence is TGTGCCACTTACCCGGGCGGGAGGTTGAGATACGAGCAGTACTTC. Translated, it gives CATYPGGRLRYEQYF.

The J gene is TRBJ2-7, the V gene TRBV9; the D is unclear. V was clipped by 6 bases and J by 0 bases, with 19 bases between them. The germline gives CDR1 SGDLS, CDR2 YYNGEE. The CDR3 sequence is 16 residues long. CDR3 sequence reads: CASTEKRVASSYEQYF. In DNA form, the CDR3 reads TGTGCCAGCACGGAAAAACGGGTAGCCAGCTCCTACGAGCAGTACTTC.

This clonotype has a count of ten or more. The chain couples TRBV5-1 to TRBJ2-2; no clear D. This CDR3 region has 15 residues. Germline CDR1 and CDR2: SGHRS and YFSETQ. V was clipped by 2 bases and J by 1 base, with 9 bases between them. Here the CDR3 DNA reads TGCGCCAGCAGCTTCACAGCGATGAACACCGGGGAGCTGTTTTTT. Residues: CASSFTAMNTGELFF. Variable domain in full (rest from reference TRBV5-1 and TRBJ2-2): KAGVTQTPRYLIKTRGQQVTLSCSPISGHRSVSWYQQTPGQGLQFLFEYFSETQRNKGNFPGRFSGRQFSNSRSEMNVSTLELGDSALYLCASSFTAMNTGELFFGEGSRLTVL.